The clone carrying this T cell receptor (beta chain) showed up many times. These data originate in a study of regulatory T cells in long-lasting Graves disease. Construction of the TCR beta libraries employed iRepertoire HTBI primers in conjunction with Arm-PCR of CDR3 regions. TCRdb re-derived calls from the multiplex PCR reads in MiXCR, one entry per CDR3 protein. The table includes 200,000 to 250,000 distinct CDR3 sequences, around 17% detected once. As to time point: newly diagnosed GD, antithyroid drugs for less than 3 months. Making the TCR library involved RNA that had been extracted from PBMCs. An endocrinology department located in Xi'an, China, was where the patients came from. Trimming removed 7 bases from V and 0 bases from J, with 12 bases in between. The CDR3 extends over 14 amino acids. The germline V gene has CDR1 MDHEN and CDR2 SYDVKM.

Specimen: peripheral blood mononuclear cells (PBMCs), collected at new diagnosis, from a patient treated with antithyroid drugs. The TCR sequence derives from a female donor with Graves disease. The chain links TRBV28 to TRBJ1-1; tentatively, D is TRBD1 (5 bases). The CDR3 sequence: CASTLGTLNTEAFF. As DNA, the CDR3 is TGTGCCAGCACCTTGGGGACTTTGAACACTGAAGCTTTCTTT.